This T cell receptor (beta chain) is drawn from a study of blood T cell repertoires in COVID-19. Background on the study: Both acute and convalescent COVID-19 samples were obtained from the United States, Italy and Spain. T cells, B-cell-depleted T cells, or PBMCs provided the cDNA or gDNA that served as material.

Per the study methods: Quantification of nucleated cells was approximated via reference gene primer amplification. TCRdb keeps only in-frame clones here, not all; method: immunoSEQ multiplex PCR. For V, J and clone size, that table is used; D and trimming come from the DNA. This sample has approximately 250,000 clones, with approximately 85% found just once. Germline V lookup: CDR1 LGHDT, CDR2 YNNKEL (reference sequence). The CDR3 is 15 residues long. Deletions cut 9 bases from V and 0 bases from J, with 17 bases between. While infection was still active, Seattle patients were enrolled and then followed longitudinally.

This TCR was sampled from a woman aged 80 or older with COVID-19, enrolled during active disease. The chain combines TRBV3-1 (or the pseudogene TRBV3-2) with TRBJ1-1, with D uncertain. Input material: peripheral blood. Written as DNA, the CDR3 is TGTGCCAGGAGCGTACGGGTGAGCTTGAACACTGAAGCTTTCTTT. This gives the protein CARSVRVSLNTEAFF.